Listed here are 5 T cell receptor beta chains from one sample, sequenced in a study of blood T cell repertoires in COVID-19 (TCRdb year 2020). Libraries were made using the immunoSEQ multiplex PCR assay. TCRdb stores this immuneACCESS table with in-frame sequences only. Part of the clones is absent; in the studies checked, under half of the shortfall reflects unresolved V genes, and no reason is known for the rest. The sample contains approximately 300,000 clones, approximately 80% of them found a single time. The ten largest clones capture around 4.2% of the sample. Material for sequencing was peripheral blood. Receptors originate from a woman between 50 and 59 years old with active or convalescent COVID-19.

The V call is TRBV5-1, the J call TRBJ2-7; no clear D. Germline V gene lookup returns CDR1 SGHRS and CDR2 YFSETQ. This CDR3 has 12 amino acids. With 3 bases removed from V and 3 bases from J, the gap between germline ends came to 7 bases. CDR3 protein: CASSSDFYEQYF. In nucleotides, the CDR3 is TGCGCCAGCAGCTCTGACTTCTACGAGCAGTACTTC.

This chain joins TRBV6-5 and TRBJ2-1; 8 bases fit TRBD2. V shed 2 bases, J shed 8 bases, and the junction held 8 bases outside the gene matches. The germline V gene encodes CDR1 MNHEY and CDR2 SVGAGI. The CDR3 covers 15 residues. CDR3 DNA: TGTGCCAGCAGTTACCGAGCGGGAGTTAAGGATGAGCAGTTCTTC. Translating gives CASSYRAGVKDEQFF.

CDR3 in amino acids: CASGPRSGNTIYF. The CDR3 DNA sequence: TGTGCCAGCGGGCCACGCTCTGGAAACACCATATATTTT. This rearrangement joins TRBV7-8 to TRBJ1-3, with no clear D. Trimming took 8 bases from V and 0 from J, leaving 8 bases between them. Germline CDR1 is SGHVS and CDR2 is FQNEAQ. The CDR3 runs to 13 residues.

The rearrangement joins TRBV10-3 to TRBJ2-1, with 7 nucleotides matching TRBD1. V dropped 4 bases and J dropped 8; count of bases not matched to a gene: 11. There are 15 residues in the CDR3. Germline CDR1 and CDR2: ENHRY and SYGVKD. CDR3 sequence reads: CAISVGTAKSYEQFF. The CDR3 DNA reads TGTGCCATCAGTGTTGGGACAGCTAAAAGTTATGAGCAGTTCTTC.

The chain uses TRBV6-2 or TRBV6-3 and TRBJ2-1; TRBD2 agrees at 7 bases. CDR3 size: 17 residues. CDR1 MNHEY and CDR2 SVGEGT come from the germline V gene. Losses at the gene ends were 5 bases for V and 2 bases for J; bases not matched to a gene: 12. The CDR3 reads CASSTPEASGAYNEQFF. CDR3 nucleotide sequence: TGTGCCAGCAGTACCCCGGAGGCTAGCGGTGCCTACAATGAGCAGTTCTTC.